A single sample is the source of the 19 T cell receptor beta chains below, sequenced in a study of cytomegalovirus exposure and HLA in healthy donors. Profiling relied on immunoSEQ multiplex PCR, and the TCRdb table lists in-frame clones only, not all of them. The data contain 100,000 to 150,000 clones, 80% to 90% of them singletons. Specimen: PBMCs. The source of these receptors is a man younger than 30 in good health and CMV-seropositive.

The chain uses TRBV18 and TRBJ2-5, with 8 bases lining up with TRBD2. Germline V gene sequence: CDR1 KGHSH, CDR2 LQKENI. The CDR3 sequence is 15 residues long. V lost 0 bases and J lost 5; bases outside the gene matches: 5. CDR3: CASSPPSGGGETQYF. CDR3 bases: TGTGCCAGCTCACCACCCAGCGGGGGTGGGGAGACCCAGTACTTC. The whole variable domain, filled in from reference TRBV18 and TRBJ2-5, reads NAGVMQNPRHLVRRRGQEARLRCSPMKGHSHVYWYRQLPEEGLKFMVYLQKENIIDESGMPKERFSAEFPKEGPSILRIQQVVRGDSAAYFCASSPPSGGGETQYFGPGTRLLVL.

V usage is TRBV7-2 and J usage is TRBJ1-4; D call uncertain. The CDR3 has 13 residues. Germline CDR1 reads SGHTA; CDR2 reads FQGNSA. V lost 5 bases and J 4 bases, leaving 8 bases between the germline ends. The CDR3 bases are TGTGCCAGCAGCACCTGGAGTAATGAAAAACTGTTTTTT. Translation gives CASSTWSNEKLFF.

This clone was found once. DNA for the CDR3: TGTGCCAGCAGTTACTCCTCAGGGGGACTCACAGATACGCAGTATTTT. Protein sequence: CASSYSSGGLTDTQYF. V is TRBV6-5 and J is TRBJ2-3; D is perhaps TRBD1 (7 bases). With 0 bases removed from V and 2 bases from J, the gap between germline ends came to 12 bases. In germline, CDR1 is MNHEY, CDR2 SVGAGI. This CDR3 has 16 amino acids.

The chain employs TRBV6-5 and TRBJ1-4; 7 bases agree with TRBD1. The V gene's germline CDR1 is MNHEY and CDR2 SVGAGI. V lost 6 bases to trimming and J lost 6 bases; unmatched junction nucleotides: 7. This CDR3 region has 14 residues. CDR3 amino acids: CASRGTARYEKLFF. The CDR3 coding sequence is TGTGCCAGCAGGGGGACAGCGAGATATGAAAAACTGTTTTTT.

This clone was seen just once. This chain connects TRBV18 to TRBJ1-1; 7 bases agree with TRBD1. The CDR3 spans 15 residues. Germline loops: CDR1 KGHSH, CDR2 LQKENI. J was trimmed by 3 bases and V by 0 bases; bases with no gene match: 4. The CDR3 sequence is CASSPPGQQYTEAFF. CDR3 in DNA: TGTGCCAGCTCACCACCGGGACAGCAGTACACTGAAGCTTTCTTT. The variable domain in full, with the rest retrieved from reference TRBV18 and TRBJ1-1, is NAGVMQNPRHLVRRRGQEARLRCSPMKGHSHVYWYRQLPEEGLKFMVYLQKENIIDESGMPKERFSAEFPKEGPSILRIQQVVRGDSAAYFCASSPPGQQYTEAFFGQGTRLTVV.

The chain couples TRBV7-9 to TRBJ1-4; the D gene is possibly TRBD1 (6 bases). This CDR3 region has 14 residues. V shed 6 bases and J shed 7 bases, with 15 bases lying between them. Germline V gene sequence: CDR1 SEHNR, CDR2 FQNEAQ (reference sequence). CDR3 DNA sequence: TGTGCCAGCAGTGAAACAGGGTTTACTGAAAAACTGTTTTTT. The encoded protein is CASSETGFTEKLFF.

The rearrangement links TRBV11-2 to TRBJ1-6; D unresolved. The CDR3 has 15 amino acids. The germline V gene encodes CDR1 SGHAT and CDR2 FQNNGV. With 2 bases removed from V and 10 bases from J, the gap between germline ends came to 15 bases. This CDR3 is CASSLLIGEGSPLHF. The CDR3 coding sequence is TGTGCCAGCAGCTTACTTATCGGTGAGGGATCACCCCTCCACTTT.

The V and J genes are TRBV12-5 and TRBJ1-1; 10 bases agree with TRBD1. After removal of 1 base from V and 8 bases from J, the junction contained 10 bases not matched to a gene. The CDR3 contains 16 residues. Germline V gives CDR1 LGHNT, CDR2 FRNRAP. CDR3 amino acids: CASGLGTGGVNGEAFF. The CDR3 nucleotides are TGTGCTAGTGGTTTGGGGACAGGGGGGGTGAATGGCGAAGCTTTCTTT.

The J gene is TRBJ1-1, the V gene TRBV10-2; TRBD1 agrees at 8 bases. This CDR3 comprises 15 residues. Germline-derived CDR1 and CDR2 are WSHSY and SAAADI. Trimming cost V 2 bases and J 1 base; bases outside gene matches: 3. The CDR3: CASSEGGTGNTEAFF. The DNA for the CDR3 is TGCGCCAGCAGTGAGGGGGGGACAGGGAACACTGAAGCTTTCTTT.

This rearrangement joins TRBV6-5 to TRBJ2-3; D gene unclear. The CDR3 runs 14 residues. Trimming cost V 2 bases and J 1 base, with 7 bases left between them. The germline V gene has CDR1 MNHEY and CDR2 SVGAGI. CDR3 in amino acids: CASSYLSRTDTQYF. The CDR3 nucleotides are TGTGCCAGCAGTTACCTATCTCGCACAGATACGCAGTATTTT.

V usage is TRBV11-3 and J usage is TRBJ2-5; D might be TRBD2 (6 bases). Germline V CDR1 and CDR2: SGHNT, YENEEA. Trimming stripped 1 base from V and 0 bases from J, with 9 bases between. The CDR3 spans 15 residues. This CDR3 is CASSLGGTYQETQYF. In DNA, the CDR3 is TGTGCCAGCAGCTTAGGCGGGACCTACCAAGAGACCCAGTACTTC.

This rearrangement joins TRBV19 to TRBJ1-5, with D uncertain. V was shortened by 2 bases and J by 7 bases, with 12 bases between the two germline ends. The CDR3 is 14 residues long. Germline loops: CDR1 LNHDA, CDR2 SQIVND (reference sequence). CDR3 amino acids: CASSISQAGQPQHF. As DNA, the CDR3 is TGTGCCAGTAGTATAAGCCAGGCTGGCCAGCCCCAGCATTTT.

The V and J genes are TRBV4-1 and TRBJ1-3, with D possibly being TRBD1 (5 bases). The CDR3 loop spans 12 amino acids. The germline V gene has CDR1 MGHRA and CDR2 YSYEKL. V lost 4 bases, J lost 7 bases, and 8 bases lay in between. The CDR3 nucleotides are TGCGCCAGCAGCCTTGACAGCAACACCATATATTTT. Encoded protein: CASSLDSNTIYF.

This rearrangement joins TRBV20-1 to TRBJ2-3; D remains unclear. Trimming shortened V by 6 bases and J by 9 bases, and 10 bases separated the two germline ends. Germline CDR1 DFQATT, CDR2 SNEGSKA (reference sequence). The CDR3 is made up of 10 amino acids. In DNA, the CDR3 is TGCAGTGCAGCCGCCCCGACGCAGTATTTT. Translated: CSAAAPTQYF.

V gene TRBV2 combines with J gene TRBJ1-5, with TRBD1 matching 8 bases. CDR3 length: 15 amino acids. The V and J ends lost 6 bases and 6 bases, in that order; junction bases with no gene match: 10. CDR1 is SNHLY and CDR2 is FYNNEI in the germline V gene. CDR3 amino acids: CASRAGGIGSQPQHF. CDR3 DNA sequence: TGTGCCAGCAGGGCAGGGGGCATTGGTAGTCAGCCCCAGCATTTT.

This clone was seen only once. The V and J genes are TRBV18 and TRBJ1-1; TRBD1 agrees at 8 bases. With V trimmed by 3 bases and J by 2 bases, 2 bases remained unmatched. The CDR3 totals 14 residues. Germline assignment: CDR1 KGHSH and CDR2 LQKENI. The CDR3 sequence: CASSPQGANTEAFF. The DNA of the CDR3 is TGTGCCAGCTCACCGCAGGGGGCTAACACTGAAGCTTTCTTT. The full variable domain, rest sourced from reference TRBV18 and TRBJ1-1, is NAGVMQNPRHLVRRRGQEARLRCSPMKGHSHVYWYRQLPEEGLKFMVYLQKENIIDESGMPKERFSAEFPKEGPSILRIQQVVRGDSAAYFCASSPQGANTEAFFGQGTRLTVV.

The chain couples TRBV21-1 to TRBJ2-1; the table assigns TRBD2, which was not confirmed against the DNA. TRBV21-1 counts as a pseudogene. This CDR3 spans 17 amino acids. Here the CDR3 DNA reads TGTGCCAGCAGCTCCGAGGAGGGCCTTAATAATAGAGATGAGCAGTTCTTC. This sequence encodes CASSSEEGLNNRDEQFF.

The rearrangement joins TRBV2 to TRBJ2-5, with 12 bases matching TRBD2. The germline CDR1 and CDR2 sequences are SNHLY and FYNNEI. The CDR3 spans 16 residues. V lost 7 bases, J lost 0 bases, and 6 bases stayed unmatched. The CDR3 DNA is TGTGCCAGCAAGCAGCTAGCGGGGGGGTACCAAGAGACCCAGTACTTC. Protein: CASKQLAGGYQETQYF.

The V gene is TRBV4-3, the J gene TRBJ1-2, with D perhaps TRBD1 (5 bases). CDR3 size: 15 residues. V lost 2 bases and J lost 5, with 15 bases in between. Germline V gene lookup returns CDR1 LGHNA and CDR2 YSLEER. Here the CDR3 reads CASSQQATGGYGYTF. In DNA, the CDR3 is TGCGCCAGCAGCCAACAGGCAACAGGTGGTTATGGCTACACCTTC.